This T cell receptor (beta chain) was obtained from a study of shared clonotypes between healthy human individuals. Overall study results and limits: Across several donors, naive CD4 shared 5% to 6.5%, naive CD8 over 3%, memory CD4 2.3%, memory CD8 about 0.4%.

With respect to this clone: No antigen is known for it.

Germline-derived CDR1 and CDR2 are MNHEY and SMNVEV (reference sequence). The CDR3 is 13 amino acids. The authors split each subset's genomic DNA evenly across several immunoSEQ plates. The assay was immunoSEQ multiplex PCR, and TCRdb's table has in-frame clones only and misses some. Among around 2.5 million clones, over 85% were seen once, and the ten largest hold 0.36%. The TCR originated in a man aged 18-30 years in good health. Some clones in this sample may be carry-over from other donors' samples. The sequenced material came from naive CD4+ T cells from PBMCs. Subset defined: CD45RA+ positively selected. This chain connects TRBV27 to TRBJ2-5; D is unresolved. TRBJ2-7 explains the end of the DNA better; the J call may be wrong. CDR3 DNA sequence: TGTGCCAGCAGAGGGCCCAGCCAATACGAGCAGTACTTC. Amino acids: CASRGPSQYEQYF.